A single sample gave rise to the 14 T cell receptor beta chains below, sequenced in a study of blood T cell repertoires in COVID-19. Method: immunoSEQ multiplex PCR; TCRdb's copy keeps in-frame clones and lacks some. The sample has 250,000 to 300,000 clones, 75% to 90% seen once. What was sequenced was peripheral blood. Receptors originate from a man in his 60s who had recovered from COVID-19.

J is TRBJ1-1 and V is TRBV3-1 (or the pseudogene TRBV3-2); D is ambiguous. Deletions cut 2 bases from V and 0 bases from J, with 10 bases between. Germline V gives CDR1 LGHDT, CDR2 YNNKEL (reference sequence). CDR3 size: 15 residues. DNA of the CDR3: TGTGCCAGCAGCCAAACCCCAACAGTGAACACTGAAGCTTTCTTT. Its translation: CASSQTPTVNTEAFF.

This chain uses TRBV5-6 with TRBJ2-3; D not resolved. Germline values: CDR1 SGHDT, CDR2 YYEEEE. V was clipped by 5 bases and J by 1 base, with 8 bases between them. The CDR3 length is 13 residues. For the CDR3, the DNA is TGTGCCAGCAGAAATTATGGCACAGATACGCAGTATTTT. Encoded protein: CASRNYGTDTQYF.

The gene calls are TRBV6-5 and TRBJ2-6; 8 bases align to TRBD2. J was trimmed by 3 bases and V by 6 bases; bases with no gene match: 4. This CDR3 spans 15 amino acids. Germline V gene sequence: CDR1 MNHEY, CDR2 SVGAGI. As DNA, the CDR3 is TGTGCCAGCAGCAGCGGGGGCTATGGGGCCAACGTCCTGACTTTC. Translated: CASSSGGYGANVLTF.

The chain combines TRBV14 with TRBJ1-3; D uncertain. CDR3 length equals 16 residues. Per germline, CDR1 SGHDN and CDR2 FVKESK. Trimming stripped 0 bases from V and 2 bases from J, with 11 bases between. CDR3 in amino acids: CASSQEIPGTGNTIYF. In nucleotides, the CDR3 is TGTGCCAGCAGCCAAGAAATACCGGGGACTGGAAACACCATATATTTT. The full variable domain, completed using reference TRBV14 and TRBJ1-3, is EAGVTQFPSHSVIEKGQTVTLRCDPISGHDNLYWYRRVMGKEIKFLLHFVKESKQDESGMPNNRFLAERTGGTYSTLKVQPAELEDSGVYFCASSQEIPGTGNTIYFGEGSWLTVV.

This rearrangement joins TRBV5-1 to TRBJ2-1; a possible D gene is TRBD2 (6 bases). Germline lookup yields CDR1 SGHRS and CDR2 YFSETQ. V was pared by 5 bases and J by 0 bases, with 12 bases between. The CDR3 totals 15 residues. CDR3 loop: CASRIRGASYNEQFF. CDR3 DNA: TGCGCCAGCAGAATTCGCGGGGCCTCCTACAATGAGCAGTTCTTC.

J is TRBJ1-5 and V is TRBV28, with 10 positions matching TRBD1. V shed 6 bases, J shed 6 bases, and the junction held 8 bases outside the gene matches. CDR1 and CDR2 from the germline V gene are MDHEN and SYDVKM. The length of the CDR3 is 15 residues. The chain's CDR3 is CASSRQGAGGQPQHF. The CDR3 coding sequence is TGTGCCAGCAGCCGACAGGGGGCTGGGGGTCAGCCCCAGCATTTT. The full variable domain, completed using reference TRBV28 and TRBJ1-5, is DVKVTQSSRYLVKRTGEKVFLECVQDMDHENMFWYRQDPGLGLRLIYFSYDVKMKEKGDIPEGYSVSREKKERFSLILESASTNQTSMYLCASSRQGAGGQPQHFGDGTRLSIL.

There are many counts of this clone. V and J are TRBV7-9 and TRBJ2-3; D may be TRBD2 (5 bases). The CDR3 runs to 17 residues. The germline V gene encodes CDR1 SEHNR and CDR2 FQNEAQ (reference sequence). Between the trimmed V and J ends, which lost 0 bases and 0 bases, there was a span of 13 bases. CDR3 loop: CASSLAVGSSSTDTQYF. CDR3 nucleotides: TGTGCCAGCAGCTTAGCAGTAGGGAGTTCTAGCACAGATACGCAGTATTTT.

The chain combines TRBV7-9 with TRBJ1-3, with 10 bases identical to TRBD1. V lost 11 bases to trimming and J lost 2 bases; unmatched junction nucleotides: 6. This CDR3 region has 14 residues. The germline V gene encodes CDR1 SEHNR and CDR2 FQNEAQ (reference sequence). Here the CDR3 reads CAQRGQGTGNTIYF. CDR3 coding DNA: TGTGCCCAGAGGGGACAGGGGACTGGAAACACCATATATTTT. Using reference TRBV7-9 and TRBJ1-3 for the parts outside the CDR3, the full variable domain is DTGVSQNPRHKITKRGQNVTFRCDPISEHNRLYWYRQTLGQGPEFLTYFQNEAQLEKSRLLSDRFSAERPKGSFSTLEIQRTEQGDSAMYLCAQRGQGTGNTIYFGEGSWLTVV.

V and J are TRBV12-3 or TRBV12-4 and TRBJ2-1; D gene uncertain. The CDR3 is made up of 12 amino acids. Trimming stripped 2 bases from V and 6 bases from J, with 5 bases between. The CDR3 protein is CASSLRGNEQFF. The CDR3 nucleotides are TGTGCCAGCAGTTTAAGAGGCAATGAGCAGTTCTTC.

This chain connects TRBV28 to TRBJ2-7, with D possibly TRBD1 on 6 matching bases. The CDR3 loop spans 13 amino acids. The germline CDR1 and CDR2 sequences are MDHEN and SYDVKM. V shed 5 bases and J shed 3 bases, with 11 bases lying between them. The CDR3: CASSQDRNYEQYF. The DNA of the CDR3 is TGTGCCAGCAGTCAGGACAGAAACTACGAGCAGTACTTC.

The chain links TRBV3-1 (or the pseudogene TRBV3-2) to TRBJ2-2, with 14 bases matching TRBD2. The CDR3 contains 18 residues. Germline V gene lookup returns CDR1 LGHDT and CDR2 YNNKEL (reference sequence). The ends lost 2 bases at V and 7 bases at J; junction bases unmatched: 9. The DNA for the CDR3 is TGTGCCAGCAGCCAACCTAGACTAGCGGGAGGGTTGGTCGGGGAGCTGTTTTTT. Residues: CASSQPRLAGGLVGELFF.

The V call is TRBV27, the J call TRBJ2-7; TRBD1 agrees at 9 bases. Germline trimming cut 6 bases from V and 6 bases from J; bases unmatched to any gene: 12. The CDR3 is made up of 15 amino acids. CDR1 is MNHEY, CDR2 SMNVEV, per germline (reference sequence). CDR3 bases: TGTGCCAGCAGGAATTACAGGGGGCACCTAGGCGAGCAGTACTTC. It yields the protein CASRNYRGHLGEQYF.

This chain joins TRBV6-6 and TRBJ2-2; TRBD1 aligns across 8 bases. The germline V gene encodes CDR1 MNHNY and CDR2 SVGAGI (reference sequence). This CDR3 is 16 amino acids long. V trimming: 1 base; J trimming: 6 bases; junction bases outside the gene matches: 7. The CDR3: CASSYLVDREAGELFF. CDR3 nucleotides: TGTGCCAGCAGTTACTTGGTGGACAGGGAGGCCGGGGAGCTGTTTTTT.

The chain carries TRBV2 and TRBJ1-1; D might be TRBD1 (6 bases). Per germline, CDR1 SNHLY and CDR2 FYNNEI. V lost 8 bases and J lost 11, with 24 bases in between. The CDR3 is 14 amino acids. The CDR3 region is CASRPGGAGDVAFF. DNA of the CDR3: TGTGCCAGCCGCCCGGGGGGGGCAGGGGATGTGGCTTTCTTT.